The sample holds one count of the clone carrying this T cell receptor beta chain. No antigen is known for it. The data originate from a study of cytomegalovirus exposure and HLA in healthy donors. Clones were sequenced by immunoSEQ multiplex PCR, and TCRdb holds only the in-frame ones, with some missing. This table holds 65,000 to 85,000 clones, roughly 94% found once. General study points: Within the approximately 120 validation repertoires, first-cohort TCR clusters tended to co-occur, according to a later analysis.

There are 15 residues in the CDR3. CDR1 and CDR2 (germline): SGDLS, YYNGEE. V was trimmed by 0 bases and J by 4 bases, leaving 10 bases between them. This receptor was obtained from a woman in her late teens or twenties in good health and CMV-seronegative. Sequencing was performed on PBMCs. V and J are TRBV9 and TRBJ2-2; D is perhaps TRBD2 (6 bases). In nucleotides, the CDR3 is TGTGCCAGCAGCGTAGGTGGAGGGTTCACCGGGGAGCTGTTTTTT. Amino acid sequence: CASSVGGGFTGELFF.